What follows describes a single T cell receptor beta chain. Its target is not known. The PCR used 60 Vbeta and 13 Jbeta primers. Here immunoSEQ multiplex PCR was the method, and the copy in TCRdb shows in-frame clones only, minus some. The sample has roughly 180,000 clones, roughly 80% seen once. This sample stems from a study of cytomegalovirus exposure and HLA in healthy donors. The study, taken as a whole, reports: Reports state that TCR beta sequences accurately predicted most subjects' HLA-A and HLA-B alleles.

Trimming at V came to 4 bases and at J to 2 bases, leaving 6 bases not matched to a gene. The germline V gene encodes CDR1 MDHEN and CDR2 SYDVKM. The CDR3 has 16 residues. Sequencing was performed on PBMCs. This sequence originates from a man aged 25-45 years in good health and CMV-seropositive. The chain recombines TRBV28 with TRBJ2-1, with 9 bases aligning to TRBD2. The CDR3 DNA is TGTGCCAGCAGTTCCCCGGCGGGAGGGGCCTACAATGAGCAGTTCTTC. It translates to CASSSPAGGAYNEQFF.